What follows are 7 T cell receptor beta chains derived from one specimen sequenced in a study of beta chain features in type 1 diabetes. Expressed TCRB transcripts were sequenced, since all the RNA that had been isolated was reverse transcribed. TCRdb keeps only in-frame clones here, not all; method: immunoSEQ multiplex PCR. The table includes 120,000 or so clones, 16% detected once. Findings and limits, study-wide: TCRB CDR3s from Type 1 diabetes patients were moderately but significantly shorter in all four CD4+ subsets.

Their antigens remain unidentified. The source material was central memory CD4+ T cells from blood. The source of these receptors is a man younger than 45 with type 1 diabetes.

The rearrangement uses TRBV5-4 and TRBJ2-7; 8 bases match TRBD2. This CDR3 region has 16 residues. The V gene end was trimmed by 1 base and the J gene end by 5 bases; junction bases not matched to a gene: 11. The germline V gene has CDR1 SGHNT and CDR2 YYREEE (reference sequence). CDR3 bases: TGTGCCAGCAGCTTGTACGCGGGGGGTAAGCCAGACGAGCAGTACTTC. Amino acids: CASSLYAGGKPDEQYF.

This clone was observed a handful of times. The rearrangement joins TRBV7-9 to TRBJ1-4; the D gene is possibly TRBD1 (6 bases). V was clipped by 6 bases and J by 0 bases, with 14 bases between them. CDR3 size: 16 residues. The germline gives CDR1 SEHNR, CDR2 FQNEAQ (reference sequence). CDR3 sequence: CASRGQTKATNEKLFF. CDR3 DNA sequence: TGTGCCAGCAGAGGACAGACCAAAGCAACTAATGAAAAACTGTTTTTT.

This clone was counted a few times. The gene calls are TRBV27 and TRBJ1-2; no clear D. Germline-derived CDR1 and CDR2 are MNHEY and SMNVEV (reference sequence). V was cut by 5 bases and J by 4 bases, with 14 bases left in between. The CDR3 loop spans 14 amino acids. CDR3 nucleotides: TGTGCCAGCAGTCCCATCCCCCAGAGCTATGGCTACACCTTC. This encodes CASSPIPQSYGYTF.

This clone was counted a few times. This sample also contains other DNA sequences that code for the same CDR3. The genes are TRBV9 and TRBJ2-2, with 10 bases matching TRBD2. There are 16 residues in the CDR3. The junction had 1 base not matched to a gene; V was cut back by 0 bases and J by 2 bases. Germline V gene sequence: CDR1 SGDLS, CDR2 YYNGEE. Written as DNA, the CDR3 is TGTGCCAGCAGCGTAGGGACTAGCGGAAACACCGGGGAGCTGTTTTTT. It translates to CASSVGTSGNTGELFF.

The V gene is TRBV6-1, the J gene TRBJ2-5, with no clear D. The CDR3 has 13 residues. Trimming took 5 bases from V and 0 from J, leaving 7 bases between them. Germline-derived CDR1 and CDR2 are MNHNS and SASEGT. The CDR3 here is CASSTTYQETQYF. DNA of the CDR3: TGTGCCAGCAGTACTACCTACCAAGAGACCCAGTACTTC.

The CDR3 DNA reads TGTGCCAGCAGTTACTCGATCGGGTCTGATCAGCCCCAGCATTTT. This translates into CASSYSIGSDQPQHF. V is TRBV6-5 and J is TRBJ1-5; D remains unclear. Trimming cost V 0 bases and J 5 bases, with 11 bases left between them. The CDR3 is 15 amino acids. Looked up from germline, CDR1 is MNHEY and CDR2 is SVGAGI.

This sequence joins TRBV30 and TRBJ2-2, with D hard to call. The germline V gene has CDR1 GTSNPN and CDR2 SVGIG (reference sequence). V was trimmed by 4 bases and J by 0 bases, leaving 9 bases between them. This CDR3 is 14 amino acids long. Written as DNA, the CDR3 is TGTGCCTGGACGTCAGGATCGAACACCGGGGAGCTGTTTTTT. Translation gives CAWTSGSNTGELFF. The whole variable domain, filled in from reference TRBV30 and TRBJ2-2, reads SQTIHQWPATLVQPVGSPLSLECTVEGTSNPNLYWYRQAAGRGLQLLFYSVGIGQISSEVPQNLSASRPQDRQFILSSKKLLLSDSGFYLCAWTSGSNTGELFFGEGSRLTVL.